This TCR beta chain was found in a study of T and B cells in COVID-19 patients. Study background: Blood was sampled from COVID-19 patients who were either actively infected or recovered. In the active-infection cohort, about 90% of the 20 patients had comorbidities linked to unfavorable COVID-19 outcome. At median age around 34 years, recovered patients were younger than active-infection patients at about 62. General study points: Sorted SARS-CoV-2-responsive or tetramer+ T cells and CD4+, regulatory and CD8+ subsets were not yet sequenced.

This CDR3 is 13 amino acids long. From germline, CDR1 is MNHNY and CDR2 SVGAGI (reference sequence). The V end was cut by 5 bases, the J end by 1 base, with 6 bases between. TRB rearrangements were amplified by multiplex PCR with BIOMED2 TRB-A/B primers. TCRdb re-called the multiplex PCR reads with MiXCR, one entry per CDR3 protein. The sample has fewer than 15,000 distinct CDR3 sequences, roughly 27% seen once. This clonotype was counted a few times. Antigen unknown. TRB was amplified from about 250-500 ng of blood genomic DNA. The clonotype was recovered from a human donor who had recovered from COVID-19. Source material: blood. The rearrangement links TRBV6-6 to TRBJ1-5; D not resolved. The CDR3 DNA reads TGTGCCAGCAGTCTGGGGAGCAATCAGCCCCAGCATTTT. It is translated as CASSLGSNQPQHF.